Listed below are T cell receptor beta chains from one sample, sequenced in a study of T cell responses to AZD1222 COVID-19 vaccine. Data came from immunoSEQ multiplex PCR; TCRdb stores just in-frame clones and leaves some out. This table has roughly 130,000 clones, roughly 88% appearing once. The specimen was peripheral blood, collected on day 0 of MenACWY control vaccination. Source of these receptors: an adult in good health. Each CDR3 is given with its conserved first and last residue. The D gene is left open where the match is weak. The size entry is marked missing in some rows and otherwise reads once, few, many or a size class.

j_gene	v_gene	d_gene	abundance	CDR3aa	CDR3nt
TRBJ2-7	TRBV27	.	.	CASTPPGDSYEQYF	TGTGCCAGCACCCCACCCGGGGATTCCTACGAGCAGTACTTC
TRBJ2-1	TRBV10-3	.	.	CAISASDNEQFF	TGTGCCATCAGTGCTAGCGACAATGAGCAGTTCTTC
TRBJ2-7	TRBV30	.	few	CAWSAKTGYEQYF	TGTGCCTGGAGTGCTAAGACAGGTTACGAGCAGTACTTC
TRBJ1-5	TRBV6-1	.	.	CASSEKWQGNQPQHF	TGTGCCAGCAGTGAAAAATGGCAGGGTAATCAGCCCCAGCATTTT
TRBJ1-1	TRBV5-1	TRBD1	.	CASSWTGTGGTEAFF	TGCGCCAGCAGCTGGACCGGGACAGGGGGCACTGAAGCTTTCTTT
TRBJ2-3	TRBV5-1	TRBD2	.	CASSLGSGSSDTQYF	TGCGCCAGCAGCTTGGGTAGCGGGTCCTCCGATACGCAGTATTTT
TRBJ2-1	TRBV6-4	TRBD2	.	CASSGPGLVQFF	TGTGCCAGCAGTGGCCCGGGACTAGTACAGTTCTTC
TRBJ2-7	TRBV10-2	TRBD1	once	CASSEGTGSNPYF	TGCGCCAGCAGCGAAGGGACAGGGAGCAACCCGTACTTC
TRBJ1-5	TRBV27	.	.	CASSFWGNQPQHF	TGTGCCAGCAGTTTCTGGGGCAATCAGCCCCAGCATTTT
TRBJ1-1	TRBV7-3	.	.	CASSLLSRGNTEAFF	TGTGCCAGCAGCCTCCTGTCCAGGGGAAACACTGAAGCTTTCTTT
TRBJ2-7	TRBV20-1	TRBD2	.	CSASPSGRYEQYF	TGCAGTGCTAGTCCTAGCGGGAGGTACGAGCAGTACTTC
TRBJ1-1	TRBV15	TRBD1	.	CATSRAGQGYNTEAFF	TGTGCCACCAGCAGGGCTGGACAGGGATACAACACTGAAGCTTTCTTT
TRBJ2-7	TRBV27	.	.	CASSSQGLRFSYEQYF	TGTGCCAGCAGCTCTCAGGGATTGCGCTTCTCCTACGAGCAGTACTTC
TRBJ2-5	TRBV5-6	.	.	CASSFPAATPETQYF	TGTGCCAGCAGCTTCCCGGCCGCTACTCCAGAGACCCAGTACTTC
TRBJ2-3	TRBV11-2	TRBD2	once	CASSLTAGGTDTQYF	TGTGCCAGCAGCTTAACAGCGGGGGGCACAGATACGCAGTATTTT